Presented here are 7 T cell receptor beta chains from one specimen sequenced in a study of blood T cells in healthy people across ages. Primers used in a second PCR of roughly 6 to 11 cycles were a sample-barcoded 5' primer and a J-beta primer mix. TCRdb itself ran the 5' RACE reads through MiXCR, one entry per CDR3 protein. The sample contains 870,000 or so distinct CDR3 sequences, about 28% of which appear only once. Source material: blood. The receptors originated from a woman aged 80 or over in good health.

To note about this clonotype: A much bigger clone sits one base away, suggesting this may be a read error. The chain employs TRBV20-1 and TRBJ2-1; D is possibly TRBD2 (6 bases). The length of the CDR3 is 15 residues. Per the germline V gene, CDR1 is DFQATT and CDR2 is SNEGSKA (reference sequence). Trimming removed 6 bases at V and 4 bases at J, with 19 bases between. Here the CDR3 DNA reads TGCAGTGCCCAGCGCGCGGGGATGGGGTACAATGAGCAGTTCTTC. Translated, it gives CSAQRAGMGYNEQFF.

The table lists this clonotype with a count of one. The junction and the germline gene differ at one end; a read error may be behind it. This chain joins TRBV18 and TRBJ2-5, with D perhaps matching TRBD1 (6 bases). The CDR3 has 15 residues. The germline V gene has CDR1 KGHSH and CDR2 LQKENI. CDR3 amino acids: CAGSPSGHRRETQYF. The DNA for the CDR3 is TGTGCCGGCTCACCATCGGGACACCGTCGGGAGACCCAGTACTTC.

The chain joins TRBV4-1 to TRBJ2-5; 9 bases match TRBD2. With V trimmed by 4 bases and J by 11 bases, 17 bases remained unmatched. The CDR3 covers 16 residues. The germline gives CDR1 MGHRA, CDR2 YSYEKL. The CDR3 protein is CASSPQGLAFYNEQYF. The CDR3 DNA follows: TGCGCCAGCAGCCCGCAGGGACTAGCTTTCTACAATGAGCAGTACTTC.

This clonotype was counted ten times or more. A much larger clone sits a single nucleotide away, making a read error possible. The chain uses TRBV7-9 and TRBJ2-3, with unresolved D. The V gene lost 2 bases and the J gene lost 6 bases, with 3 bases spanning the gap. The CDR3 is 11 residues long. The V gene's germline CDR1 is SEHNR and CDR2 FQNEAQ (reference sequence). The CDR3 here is CASSLFDTQYF. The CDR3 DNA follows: TGTGCCAGCAGCTTATTCGATACGCAGTATTTT.

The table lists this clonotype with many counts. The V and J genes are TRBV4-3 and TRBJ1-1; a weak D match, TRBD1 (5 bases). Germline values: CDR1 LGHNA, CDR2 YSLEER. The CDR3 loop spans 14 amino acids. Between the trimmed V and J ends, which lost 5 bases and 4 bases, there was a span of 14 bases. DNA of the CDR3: TGCGCCAGCAGCAAGACAGCAGATCCCACTGAAGCTTTCTTT. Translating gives CASSKTADPTEAFF.

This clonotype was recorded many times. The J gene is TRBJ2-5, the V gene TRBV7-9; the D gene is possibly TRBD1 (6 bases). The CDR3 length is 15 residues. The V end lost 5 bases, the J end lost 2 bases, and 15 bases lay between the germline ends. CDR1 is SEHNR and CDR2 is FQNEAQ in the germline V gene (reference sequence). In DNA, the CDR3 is TGTGCCAGCAGCCTAAGGGGGAGTTTACAAGAGACCCAGTACTTC. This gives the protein CASSLRGSLQETQYF. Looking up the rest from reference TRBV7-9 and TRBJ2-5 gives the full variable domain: DTGVSQNPRHKITKRGQNVTFRCDPISEHNRLYWYRQTLGQGPEFLTYFQNEAQLEKSRLLSDRFSAERPKGSFSTLEIQRTEQGDSAMYLCASSLRGSLQETQYFGPGTRLLVL.

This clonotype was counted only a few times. The CDR3 region is CASSLGSPGYSNQPQHF. DNA of the CDR3: TGTGCCAGCAGCTTGGGCAGCCCAGGATATAGCAATCAGCCCCAGCATTTT. The J gene is TRBJ1-5, the V gene TRBV7-9; D unresolved. In germline, CDR1 is SEHNR, CDR2 FQNEAQ (reference sequence). Between the trimmed V and J ends, which lost 3 bases and 0 bases, there was a span of 15 bases. The CDR3 length is 17 residues.